The 19 T cell receptor beta chains below were found in one sample sequenced in a study of T cells in Graves' hyperthyroidism and ophthalmopathy. Amplified TCR beta CDR3 regions derived from RNA transcripts. In the first-round RT-PCR of the TCR CDR3, the HTBI primer set was used. TCRdb re-called the multiplex PCR reads with MiXCR, one entry per CDR3 protein. The table has approximately 620,000 distinct CDR3 sequences, approximately 15% seen once. The sequencing sample was made of blood. These TCRs come from a woman aged 25 to 39 with Graves' hyperthyroidism that later progressed to Graves' ophthalmopathy.

There are a few counts of this clonotype. This chain links TRBV29-1 with TRBJ2-1; 14 bases are shared with TRBD2. The V and J ends lost 6 bases and 4 bases, in that order; junction bases with no gene match: 2. The CDR3 loop spans 14 amino acids. The germline CDR1 and CDR2 sequences are SQVTM and ANQGSEA. CDR3 coding DNA: TGCAGCGTCGGGACTAGCGGGAGTTACAATGAGCAGTTCTTC. Translated: CSVGTSGSYNEQFF.

The chain employs TRBV20-1 and TRBJ1-5, with D tentatively TRBD1 (6 bases). Looked up from germline, CDR1 is DFQATT and CDR2 is SNEGSKA (reference sequence). With 0 bases removed from V and 2 bases from J, the gap between germline ends came to 14 bases. The CDR3 runs to 16 residues. The CDR3 DNA is TGCAGTGCTAGAGAGGAGGCAGGGGTAGGCAATCAGCCCCAGCATTTT. It yields the protein CSAREEAGVGNQPQHF.

This clonotype was detected ten times or more. The chain recombines TRBV4-3 with TRBJ1-1; 9 nucleotides line up with TRBD1. The V segment lost 3 bases and the J segment 1 base; nucleotides outside the gene matches: 3. The germline CDR1 and CDR2 sequences are LGHNA and YSLEER. The CDR3 contains 15 residues. The CDR3 nucleotides read TGCGCCAGCAGCCACGCGACAGGGGGGAACACTGAAGCTTTCTTT. Amino acid sequence: CASSHATGGNTEAFF.

This clonotype has at least ten counts. J is TRBJ1-1 and V is TRBV6-1, with a tentative D call TRBD1 (5 bases). Germline loops: CDR1 MNHNS, CDR2 SASEGT. CDR3 length equals 13 residues. V lost 3 bases and J 3 bases, leaving 8 bases between the germline ends. The CDR3: CASSDRAYTEAFF. The CDR3 bases are TGTGCCAGCAGTGACAGGGCCTACACTGAAGCTTTCTTT.

This clonotype was counted only a few times. This chain connects TRBV30 to TRBJ2-3, with 8 bases fitting TRBD2. Germline assignment: CDR1 GTSNPN and CDR2 SVGIG (reference sequence). The ends lost 2 bases at V and 5 bases at J; junction bases unmatched: 6. The CDR3 contains 14 residues. CDR3 loop: CAWSLRAGVDTQYF. The DNA for the CDR3 is TGTGCCTGGAGTCTCAGAGCGGGAGTAGATACGCAGTATTTT.

Regarding this clonotype: This may be a read error, as it is one base from a much larger clone. The chain carries TRBV12-3 or TRBV12-4 and TRBJ2-7; a weak D match, TRBD2 (5 bases). CDR3 length equals 15 residues. Trimming shortened V by 8 bases and J by 2 bases, and 19 bases separated the two germline ends. Written as DNA, the CDR3 is TGTGCCAGCGGACTCAGGACTGCCCCAGCCTACGAGCAGTACTTC. As protein: CASGLRTAPAYEQYF.

This rearrangement joins TRBV4-1 to TRBJ1-2, with D hard to call. CDR1 and CDR2 (germline): MGHRA, YSYEKL. The CDR3 covers 13 residues. V lost 0 bases to trimming and J lost 9 bases, with 11 bases between them. CDR3 DNA: TGCGCCAGCAGCCAAGATTGGGAGACCCGCTACACCTTC. Its translation: CASSQDWETRYTF.

This clonotype was counted at least ten times. This chain joins TRBV12-3 or TRBV12-4 and TRBJ2-7, with 9 bases matching TRBD1. This CDR3 spans 15 amino acids. Trimming at V came to 4 bases and at J to 2 bases, leaving 6 bases not matched to a gene. In nucleotides, the CDR3 is TGTGCCAGCAGTTCCCGGGACAGGGCCCCCTACGAGCAGTACTTC. Protein: CASSSRDRAPYEQYF.

This clonotype appeared many times. V is TRBV29-1 and J is TRBJ2-7, with D possibly called TRBD1 or TRBD2 (5 bases each). Germline assignment: CDR1 SQVTM and CDR2 ANQGSEA. The CDR3 is 14 amino acids. Trimming took 0 bases from V and 1 from J, leaving 10 bases between them. The CDR3 reads CSVEEPGQSYEQYF. The CDR3 nucleotides are TGCAGCGTTGAAGAACCGGGGCAATCCTACGAGCAGTACTTC.

This clonotype was seen ten or more times. The chain employs TRBV2 and TRBJ1-5, with D possibly TRBD1 on 5 matching bases. The CDR3 is 14 residues long. Germline V lookup: CDR1 SNHLY, CDR2 FYNNEI. Between the trimmed V and J ends, which lost 4 bases and 6 bases, there was a span of 13 bases. In DNA form, the CDR3 reads TGTGCCAGCAGTGGGCAGGGTGATGGTCAGCCCCAGCATTTT. Translated, it gives CASSGQGDGQPQHF.

This clonotype has at least ten counts. The V call is TRBV30, the J call TRBJ1-2, with D maybe TRBD1 (6 bases). The germline gives CDR1 GTSNPN, CDR2 SVGIG (reference sequence). This CDR3 has 15 amino acids. Trimming cost V 5 bases and J 2 bases, with 18 bases left between them. CDR3 sequence: CAWGNPRGRNYGYTF. Here the CDR3 DNA reads TGTGCCTGGGGCAACCCGAGGGGGAGAAACTATGGCTACACCTTC.

Ten or more counts support this clonotype. The chain couples TRBV5-5 to TRBJ2-1; 9 nucleotides line up with TRBD2. After removal of 0 bases from V and 3 bases from J, the junction contained 4 bases not matched to a gene. This CDR3 is 16 amino acids long. Germline-derived CDR1 and CDR2 are SGHKS and YYEKEE (reference sequence). The CDR3 region is CASSLAALAGYNEQFF. Written as DNA, the CDR3 is TGTGCCAGCAGCTTGGCGGCACTAGCGGGCTACAATGAGCAGTTCTTC.

This clonotype was counted many times. The gene calls are TRBV18 and TRBJ2-1, with 9 bases aligning to TRBD2. The CDR3 extends over 16 amino acids. The J segment lost 9 bases and the V segment lost 1 base, leaving 10 bases of the junction unmatched. CDR1 is KGHSH and CDR2 is LQKENI in the germline V gene. The DNA of the CDR3 is TGTGCCAGCTCACCACTTGGAGCGGGAGGAGGGACTGAGCAGTTCTTC. It yields the protein CASSPLGAGGGTEQFF. The whole variable domain, filled in from reference TRBV18 and TRBJ2-1, reads NAGVMQNPRHLVRRRGQEARLRCSPMKGHSHVYWYRQLPEEGLKFMVYLQKENIIDESGMPKERFSAEFPKEGPSILRIQQVVRGDSAAYFCASSPLGAGGGTEQFFGPGTRLTVL.

This clonotype was seen at least ten times. The rearrangement joins TRBV30 to TRBJ1-1; possible D gene TRBD1, 6 bases. Germline lookup yields CDR1 GTSNPN and CDR2 SVGIG (reference sequence). CDR3 length: 14 residues. The V end was cut by 3 bases, the J end by 10 bases, with 21 bases between. The CDR3 region has the DNA TGTGCCTGGAGACCAGGGGTCAACCCCGGGGGAGCTTTCTTT. Protein sequence: CAWRPGVNPGGAFF.

At least ten counts were recorded for this clonotype. The rearrangement joins TRBV3-1 to TRBJ2-5; no firm D call. Germline CDR1 LGHDT, CDR2 YNNKEL (reference sequence). The germline V and J ends were trimmed by 7 bases and 0 bases, with 15 bases remaining between them. The CDR3 runs to 15 residues. In nucleotides, the CDR3 is TGTGCCAGCACCCTCCGGACCTTTTACCAAGAGACCCAGTACTTC. As protein: CASTLRTFYQETQYF.

In regard to this clonotype: Because the CDR3 is missing its conserved closing phenylalanine or tryptophan, this is likely a read error. The chain employs TRBV28 and TRBJ2-5; D is ambiguous. The CDR3 has 16 amino acids. Germline CDR1 MDHEN, CDR2 SYDVKM. V lost 3 bases, J lost 4 bases, and 18 bases lay in between. The CDR3: CASSFHTAGMGETQYL. CDR3 nucleotide sequence: TGTGCCAGCAGTTTTCACACAGCAGGAATGGGAGAGACCCAGTACCTC.

In its sample, this clonotype was seen a few times. This chain connects TRBV9 to TRBJ2-1; D is unresolved. Germline loops: CDR1 SGDLS, CDR2 YYNGEE. With 6 bases removed from V and 7 bases from J, the gap between germline ends came to 8 bases. The CDR3 spans 11 residues. The CDR3, as DNA: TGTGCCAGCATAGGGCCTAATGAGCAGTTCTTC. Translated: CASIGPNEQFF.

As concerns this clonotype: This may come from a read error, since a much larger clone is one base off. The rearrangement joins TRBV3-1 to TRBJ2-4, with D tentatively TRBD1 or TRBD2 (5 bases each). This CDR3 spans 14 amino acids. Germline V gene sequence: CDR1 LGHDT, CDR2 YNNKEL (reference sequence). CDR3 residues: CAGSQGDALDIQYF. The CDR3 DNA follows: TGTGCCGGCAGCCAGGGAGATGCCCTGGACATTCAGTACTTC.

The V gene is TRBV12-3 or TRBV12-4, the J gene TRBJ2-7, with 10 bases fitting TRBD2. V was clipped by 3 bases and J by 3 bases; unmatched bases: 8. The CDR3 spans 16 residues. CDR3 DNA sequence: TGTGCCAGCAGTTTTGTTAGCGGGAGGACCAACTACGAGCAGTACTTC. Translated: CASSFVSGRTNYEQYF.